This TCR beta chain was identified in a study of tumor-infiltrating lymphocytes in localized non-small cell lung cancer. Findings and caveats of the study: No T-cell fraction difference was seen between IM1 and IM2 tumors. Available tissue quantity limited TCR sequencing to a patient subset.

In the case of this clone: What it recognizes is unknown.

The CDR3 consists of 14 residues. Germline V gene data show CDR1 as MGHRA and CDR2 as YSYEKL. V was pared by 1 base and J by 5 bases, with 9 bases between. Data came from immunoSEQ multiplex PCR; TCRdb stores just in-frame clones and leaves some out. In the table there are 15,000 to 20,000 clones, 65% to 80% of which are singletons. The J gene is TRBJ1-5, the V gene TRBV4-1, with D possibly TRBD1 on 5 matching bases. The receptor was isolated from a human donor with non-small cell lung cancer. What was sequenced was lung tumor tissue. CDR3 nucleotides: TGCGCCAGCAGCCAAGCCAGGGCGGATCAGCCCCAGCATTTT. It specifies CASSQARADQPQHF.